The rows below give T cell receptor beta chains drawn from one sample of a study of vaccination effects on CD4 cells after COVID-19. The data were produced by immunoSEQ multiplex PCR, yet TCRdb's version contains in-frame clones alone and is incomplete. The sample consists of about 27,000 clones, approximately 80% of them appearing once. These receptors' targets are unknown. Sequenced material: CD4+ T cells from PBMCs cultured with HCoV-NL63 spike peptides, taken before COVID-19 vaccination. The receptors come from a human donor who had a prior SARS-CoV-2 infection. Each CDR3 is given with its conserved first and last residue. The D gene is left open where the match is weak. Clone size is not always given. Where it is, it says once, few, many or a class for expanded clones.

CDR3aa	CDR3nt	abundance	v_gene	d_gene	j_gene
CASSAPGRALHF	TGTGCCAGCAGCGCACCGGGACGGGCTCTCCACTTT	.	TRBV2	.	TRBJ1-6
CASSISPTFLTGSPLHF	TGTGCCAGTAGTATATCCCCCACCTTCCTCACTGGCTCACCCCTCCACTTT	.	TRBV19	.	TRBJ1-6
CASSAGLGSEQFF	TGTGCCAGCAGCGCCGGACTAGGGAGTGAGCAGTTCTTC	once	TRBV9	TRBD2	TRBJ2-1
CASSLDNTGELFF	TGCGCCAGCAGCTTGGACAACACCGGGGAGCTGTTTTTT	.	TRBV5-1	.	TRBJ2-2
CASSRMRETQYF	TGTGCCAGCAGTCGGATGCGAGAGACCCAGTACTTC	.	TRBV6-5	.	TRBJ2-5
CASSPSVFGRGRDTQYF	TGTGCCAGCTCACCATCCGTTTTCGGGAGAGGGAGAGATACGCAGTATTTT	.	TRBV18	.	TRBJ2-3
CASSGPVVGDEQFF	TGTGCCAGCAGCGGACCAGTGGTTGGCGATGAGCAGTTCTTC	.	TRBV5-6	.	TRBJ2-1
CASSRGLVDEQYF	TGCGCCAGCAGCCGAGGACTAGTGGACGAGCAGTACTTC	.	TRBV4-1	TRBD2	TRBJ2-7
CASSISDSGYTF	TGTGCCAGTAGTATATCTGATAGTGGCTACACCTTC	.	TRBV19	.	TRBJ1-2
CASSEVSEQYF	TGTGCCAGCAGTGAAGTTAGCGAGCAGTACTTC	.	TRBV2	.	TRBJ2-7
CAWETGGGSGNSPLHF	TGTGCCTGGGAGACGGGCGGGGGATCGGGGAATTCACCCCTCCACTTT	once	TRBV30	.	TRBJ1-6
CASSQDNGGTEAFF	TGTGCCAGCAGCCAAGATAATGGGGGCACTGAAGCTTTCTTT	few	TRBV3-1/TRBV3-2	.	TRBJ1-1
CASSDRRSKNIQYF	TGTGCCAGCAGTGACAGGAGATCCAAAAACATTCAGTACTTC	.	TRBV2	.	TRBJ2-4
CASSYRTDRNTEAFF	TGTGCCAGCAGTTACCGGACAGACAGGAACACTGAAGCTTTCTTT	.	TRBV6-5	.	TRBJ1-1